The 8 T cell receptor beta chains below all came from one sample that was sequenced in a study of shared clonotypes between healthy human individuals (dated by TCRdb to 2020 to 2022). Library preparation used the immunoSEQ multiplex PCR assay. Not all clones reach the TCRdb copy of this immuneACCESS table, which keeps in-frame sequences only. Checked studies attribute under half of the gap to unresolved V genes and leave the rest unexplained. Across this sample there are about 2,500,000 clones, with roughly nine tenths seen only once. About 0.13% of the sample is taken by the ten largest. The sample was naive CD4+ T cells sorted from blood. Sample cell subset or site, as interpreted from the label and publication: CD45RA+ positively selected. These receptors originate from a man between 18 and 35 years old in good health.

V is TRBV18 and J is TRBJ1-2; 7 positions agree with TRBD1. V dropped 3 bases and J dropped 3; count of bases not matched to a gene: 4. Germline V gene sequence: CDR1 KGHSH, CDR2 LQKENI. This CDR3 has 14 residues. The CDR3 DNA sequence: TGTGCCAGCTCACCGCGCGGGACAGACTATGGCTACACCTTC. Translating gives CASSPRGTDYGYTF.

V and J are TRBV18 and TRBJ2-7, with D perhaps assigned TRBD1 or TRBD2 (5 bases each). The CDR3 length is 15 residues. Germline CDR1 and CDR2: KGHSH and LQKENI. Trimming pared 4 bases from V and 2 bases from J, leaving 15 bases between. CDR3 sequence: CASSLAGTVTYEQYF. The CDR3 DNA sequence: TGTGCCAGCTCACTGGCCGGGACCGTCACCTACGAGCAGTACTTC.

This rearrangement joins TRBV28 to TRBJ1-3; 7 nucleotides agree with TRBD1. Germline lookup yields CDR1 MDHEN and CDR2 SYDVKM. The length of the CDR3 is 20 residues. V was pared by 6 bases and J by 3 bases, with 23 bases of the junction left unmatched. The CDR3 loop is CASRIHRDRHPTIIGNTIYF. Here the CDR3 DNA reads TGTGCCAGCAGAATACACCGGGACAGACACCCCACAATAATTGGAAACACCATATATTTT.

Comment on this clone: This may be a read error, as it is one base from a much larger clone. The genes are TRBV7-9 and TRBJ2-2; D gene ambiguous. V shed 4 bases and J shed 5 bases, with 5 bases lying between them. Germline V gives CDR1 SEHNR, CDR2 FQNEAQ (reference sequence). The length of the CDR3 is 12 residues. For the CDR3, the DNA is TGTGCCAGCAGCTACGGGACCGGGGAGCTGTTTTTT. Translation: CASSYGTGELFF.

The gene calls are TRBV7-8 and TRBJ1-3; 7 positions match TRBD1. Germline V CDR1 and CDR2: SGHVS, FQNEAQ. The CDR3 has 14 residues. With V trimmed by 6 bases and J by 4 bases, 6 bases remained unmatched. CDR3 bases: TGTGCCAGCAGATCAGGGACAGCGGGAAACACCATATATTTT. Translating it yields CASRSGTAGNTIYF.

The rearrangement uses TRBV18 and TRBJ1-4; possibly TRBD1 for D (5 bases). Per the germline V gene, CDR1 is KGHSH and CDR2 is LQKENI. This CDR3 has 14 amino acids. Trimming cost V 9 bases and J 7 bases, with 18 bases left between them. Here the CDR3 DNA reads TGTGCCAGTTGCCCTCCGGGACTCCCTGAAAAACTGTTTTTT. Translation gives CASCPPGLPEKLFF.

The gene calls are TRBV5-4 and TRBJ1-1; D not certain. Germline CDR1 is SGHNT and CDR2 is YYREEE (reference sequence). This CDR3 is 12 amino acids long. V dropped 3 bases and J dropped 7 bases, with 10 bases sitting between them. In nucleotides, the CDR3 is TGTGCCAGCAGCTCGCCGAATTATGAAGCTTTCTTT. This sequence encodes CASSSPNYEAFF. Full variable domain (missing parts from reference TRBV5-4 and TRBJ1-1): ETGVTQSPTHLIKTRGQQVTLRCSSQSGHNTVSWYQQALGQGPQFIFQYYREEENGRGNFPPRFSGLQFPNYSSELNVNALELDDSALYLCASSSPNYEAFFGQGTRLTVV.

V gene TRBV5-1 combines with J gene TRBJ1-1; D gene unclear. Germline V gene lookup returns CDR1 SGHRS and CDR2 YFSETQ. The ends were cut back, 0 bases at V and 4 bases at J, with 16 bases in the middle. There are 16 residues in the CDR3. The CDR3 region is CASSLVGPRGSTEAFF. The CDR3 DNA reads as TGCGCCAGCAGCTTGGTTGGACCTAGAGGGAGCACTGAAGCTTTCTTT.